The clone carrying this TCR beta chain was observed a few times. The antigen remains undetermined. Germline-derived CDR1 and CDR2 are DFQATT and SNEGSKA (reference sequence). This CDR3 region has 13 residues. Trimming shortened V by 1 base and J by 10 bases, and 14 bases separated the two germline ends. The sample is drawn from a study of T cells in Graves' hyperthyroidism and ophthalmopathy. Study-wide points: Among clonotypes expanded in thyroid above 0.001, most were also found in blood.

Ophthalmopathy in the patients scored at least 3 on Clinical Activity Score and at least 4 on NOSPECS grade, lasting under 3 months. Every diagnosis used clinical symptoms, serum thyroxine and TRAb, thyroid ultrasound and orbital computed tomography. Researchers amplified the TCR beta CDR3 regions from RNA transcripts. The HTBI primer set served for first-round RT-PCR of the TCR CDR3. In TCRdb, the multiplex PCR reads were re-called with MiXCR into one record per CDR3 protein. This table has roughly 640,000 distinct CDR3 sequences, around 15% appearing once. The sequenced material came from blood. This TCR came from a woman between 35 and 50 years old with Graves' ophthalmopathy. The chain combines TRBV20-1 with TRBJ1-5, with D perhaps matching TRBD1 (5 bases). The CDR3 region has the DNA TGCAGTGCTAGAGGGGGGATCGGGGGACCCCAGCATTTT. As protein: CSARGGIGGPQHF.